The next 20 T cell receptor beta chains were all read from a single sample in a study of T cell responses to AZD1222 COVID-19 vaccine (dated by TCRdb to about 2021). Interpreted using the paper, the time point label stands for: baseline before first vaccination. Receptor libraries were prepared by the immunoSEQ multiplex PCR assay. In its TCRdb copy, this immuneACCESS table keeps in-frame sequences only and misses some clones. Where compared with another copy, unresolved V genes explain less than half of these, and the others have no known cause. In all, the sample holds 150,000 to 200,000 clones, and less than 95% of those were seen once. Clones ranked in the top ten supply around 1.5% of the sample. Here the sequenced sample was peripheral blood, taken on day 0 of AZD1222 vaccination. Receptors originate from an adult in good health.

V usage is TRBV5-4 and J usage is TRBJ2-3, with 9 nucleotides matching TRBD2. This CDR3 comprises 14 residues. With V trimmed by 6 bases and J by 4 bases, 6 bases remained unmatched. CDR1 is SGHNT, CDR2 YYREEE, per germline (reference sequence). The chain's CDR3 is CASTLAGGPDTQYF. CDR3 DNA: TGTGCCAGCACCCTCGCGGGAGGGCCAGATACGCAGTATTTT.

This chain connects TRBV28 to TRBJ1-5; D is possibly TRBD1 (5 bases). The CDR3 consists of 16 residues. Germline CDR1 is MDHEN and CDR2 is SYDVKM. Trimming cost V 5 bases and J 5 bases, with 19 bases left between them. In nucleotides, the CDR3 is TGTGCCAGCAGTCCGGGGCCTTCTAGAACGGATCAGCCCCAGCATTTT. Translating gives CASSPGPSRTDQPQHF. The complete variable domain, with remaining parts taken from reference TRBV28 and TRBJ1-5, reads DVKVTQSSRYLVKRTGEKVFLECVQDMDHENMFWYRQDPGLGLRLIYFSYDVKMKEKGDIPEGYSVSREKKERFSLILESASTNQTSMYLCASSPGPSRTDQPQHFGDGTRLSIL.

V and J are TRBV3-1 (or the pseudogene TRBV3-2) and TRBJ2-3; unclear D gene. The CDR3 has 12 residues. Trimming removed 2 bases at V and 2 bases at J, with 2 bases between. CDR1 LGHDT and CDR2 YNNKEL come from the germline V gene (reference sequence). The CDR3 DNA reads TGTGCCAGCAGCCAAAACACAGATACGCAGTATTTT. It is translated as CASSQNTDTQYF.

The chain combines TRBV28 with TRBJ1-5; 7 nucleotides match TRBD1. J gave up 11 bases and V 6 bases, and 16 bases lay outside the gene matches. The CDR3 has 15 amino acids. Germline V gives CDR1 MDHEN, CDR2 SYDVKM. The CDR3: CASRDPQGGVRAQHF. CDR3 coding DNA: TGTGCCAGCAGGGATCCTCAGGGGGGGGTAAGGGCCCAGCATTTT.

This rearrangement joins TRBV19 to TRBJ1-1, with 8 bases lining up with TRBD1. The ends lost 7 bases at V and 8 bases at J; junction bases unmatched: 6. The CDR3 contains 12 residues. The germline V gene has CDR1 LNHDA and CDR2 SQIVND (reference sequence). The CDR3 spells CASMGTGREAFF. The CDR3 coding sequence is TGTGCCAGTATGGGGACAGGCCGCGAAGCTTTCTTT. The full variable domain, rest sourced from reference TRBV19 and TRBJ1-1, is DGGITQSPKYLFRKEGQNVTLSCEQNLNHDAMYWYRQDPGQGLRLIYYSQIVNDFQKGDIAEGYSVSREKKESFPLTVTSAQKNPTAFYLCASMGTGREAFFGQGTRLTVV.

This clone was seen only once. This chain connects TRBV30 to TRBJ2-1, with D uncertain. This CDR3 comprises 11 residues. V was trimmed by 5 bases and J by 9 bases, leaving 11 bases between them. Germline CDR1 GTSNPN, CDR2 SVGIG (reference sequence). The CDR3: CAWGPPVEQFF. The CDR3 nucleotides read TGTGCCTGGGGGCCCCCCGTTGAGCAGTTCTTC.

This clone has a single count. The chain uses TRBV19 and TRBJ2-2; possibly TRBD1 or TRBD2 for D (5 bases each). The germline V and J ends were trimmed by 7 bases and 3 bases, with 15 bases remaining between them. The CDR3 contains 15 residues. CDR1 LNHDA and CDR2 SQIVND come from the germline V gene (reference sequence). CDR3 in DNA: TGTGCCAGTAAAACCGGGACCGATTACACCGGGGAGCTGTTTTTT. This codes for CASKTGTDYTGELFF.

V is TRBV10-3 and J is TRBJ2-7, with no clear D. Germline V lookup: CDR1 ENHRY, CDR2 SYGVKD. The CDR3 is 13 residues long. Trimming cost V 4 bases and J 5 bases, with 12 bases left between them. The CDR3 protein is CAISASPTNEQYF. Written as DNA, the CDR3 is TGTGCCATCAGTGCTTCACCCACCAACGAGCAGTACTTC.

The genes are TRBV29-1 and TRBJ1-1; TRBD1 might be the D (6 bases). The germline gives CDR1 SQVTM, CDR2 ANQGSEA. CDR3 length: 12 residues. The CDR3 spells CTGTRMNTEAFF. The CDR3 DNA sequence: TGCACCGGGACACGCATGAACACTGAAGCTTTCTTT. Combining the CDR3 with reference TRBV29-1 and TRBJ1-1 gives the whole variable domain SAVISQKPSRDICQRGTSLTIQCQVDSQVTMMFWYRQQPGQSLTLIATANQGSEATYESGFVIDKFPISRPNLTFSTLTVSNMSPEDSSIYLCTGTRMNTEAFFGQGTRLTVV.

J is TRBJ2-1 and V is TRBV18; the match to TRBD2 covers 11 bases. V lost 5 bases, J lost 10 bases, and 7 bases stayed unmatched. The CDR3 is made up of 14 amino acids. Germline CDR1 and CDR2: KGHSH and LQKENI. The CDR3 nucleotides are TGTGCCAGCTCAGACCGGACTAGCGGGTCAGAGCAGTTCTTC. It translates to CASSDRTSGSEQFF.

CDR3 nucleotide sequence: TGCGCCAGCAGCTTGCAGACTAGCTCCGAGACCCAGTACTTC. It encodes CASSLQTSSETQYF. V gene TRBV5-1 combines with J gene TRBJ2-5, with 7 bases identical to TRBD2. Germline trimming cut 1 base from V and 5 bases from J; bases unmatched to any gene: 5. The CDR3 runs 14 residues. The germline V gene encodes CDR1 SGHRS and CDR2 YFSETQ.

V is TRBV11-1 and J is TRBJ2-1; D not certain. Germline loops: CDR1 SGHAT, CDR2 FQDESV (reference sequence). V was trimmed by 2 bases and J by 10 bases, leaving 15 bases between them. The CDR3 length is 14 residues. Here the CDR3 reads CASSLLLTAREQFF. The CDR3 nucleotides read TGTGCCAGCAGCTTACTTCTGACTGCGAGGGAGCAGTTCTTC.

This rearrangement joins TRBV15 to TRBJ2-7; 10 positions match TRBD1. This CDR3 is built from 15 residues. Germline CDR1 is LNHNV and CDR2 is YYDKDF (reference sequence). V shed 5 bases and J 4 bases; nucleotides not matched to a gene: 8. The CDR3 bases are TGTGCCACCAGCGTGACAGGGGGCGGCGTATACGAGCAGTACTTC. Amino acid sequence: CATSVTGGGVYEQYF.

The chain is built from TRBV6-5 and TRBJ1-3; maybe TRBD1 (5 bases). The CDR3 sequence is 13 residues long. Germline CDR1 MNHEY, CDR2 SVGAGI. Trimming took 6 bases from V and 3 from J, leaving 9 bases between them. The CDR3 is CASRLDSGNTIYF. The CDR3 DNA follows: TGTGCCAGCAGGTTAGACAGTGGAAACACCATATATTTT.

The chain joins TRBV18 to TRBJ1-2; 8 bases are shared with TRBD1. V lost 5 bases and J lost 5; bases outside the gene matches: 10. The length of the CDR3 is 15 residues. The germline V gene encodes CDR1 KGHSH and CDR2 LQKENI. The CDR3 DNA is TGTGCCAGCTCAGAGAACCGGGACAGGCCATATGGCTACACCTTC. Its translation is CASSENRDRPYGYTF.

The chain is built from TRBV19 and TRBJ2-3; D unclear. Germline-derived CDR1 and CDR2 are LNHDA and SQIVND (reference sequence). Trimming left V 3 bases short and J 0 bases short, with 7 bases between. The length of the CDR3 is 14 residues. CDR3 residues: CASSIPQSTDTQYF. CDR3 DNA: TGTGCCAGTAGTATCCCCCAAAGCACAGATACGCAGTATTTT.

The chain employs TRBV19 and TRBJ2-7; TRBD1 matches at 7 bases. The length of the CDR3 is 13 residues. Germline V gene data show CDR1 as LNHDA and CDR2 as SQIVND (reference sequence). Germline trimming cut 5 bases from V and 9 bases from J; bases unmatched to any gene: 10. In nucleotides, the CDR3 is TGTGCCAGTAGTCCGACAGGGTTGAGAGGGCAGTACTTC. Amino acids: CASSPTGLRGQYF.

This sequence joins TRBV10-1 and TRBJ2-3; 10 nucleotides align to TRBD2. V lost 6 bases, J lost 1 base, and 10 bases stayed unmatched. The CDR3 has 17 amino acids. The germline CDR1 and CDR2 sequences are WNHNN and SYGVQD (reference sequence). The DNA for the CDR3 is TGCGCCAGCAGCGCTACTACTCTAGCGGGGGGCACAGATACGCAGTATTTT. The encoded protein is CASSATTLAGGTDTQYF.

This chain links TRBV24-1 with TRBJ2-1; the D gene is possibly TRBD2 (6 bases). The germline V and J ends were trimmed by 4 bases and 15 bases, with 12 bases remaining between them. From germline, CDR1 is KGHDR and CDR2 SFDVKD. The CDR3 spans 11 residues. CDR3: CATSDNRGWFF. The CDR3 region has the DNA TGTGCCACCAGTGACAATCGGGGGTGGTTCTTC.

CDR3 region: CASTARRGGGYEQYF. For the CDR3, the DNA is TGTGCCAGCACCGCTCGTAGGGGCGGGGGCTACGAGCAGTACTTC. The V and J genes are TRBV27 and TRBJ2-7, with TRBD2 matching over 7 bases. J lost 3 bases, V lost 7 bases, and 12 bases had no gene match. The V gene's germline CDR1 is MNHEY and CDR2 SMNVEV (reference sequence). The CDR3 runs to 15 residues.